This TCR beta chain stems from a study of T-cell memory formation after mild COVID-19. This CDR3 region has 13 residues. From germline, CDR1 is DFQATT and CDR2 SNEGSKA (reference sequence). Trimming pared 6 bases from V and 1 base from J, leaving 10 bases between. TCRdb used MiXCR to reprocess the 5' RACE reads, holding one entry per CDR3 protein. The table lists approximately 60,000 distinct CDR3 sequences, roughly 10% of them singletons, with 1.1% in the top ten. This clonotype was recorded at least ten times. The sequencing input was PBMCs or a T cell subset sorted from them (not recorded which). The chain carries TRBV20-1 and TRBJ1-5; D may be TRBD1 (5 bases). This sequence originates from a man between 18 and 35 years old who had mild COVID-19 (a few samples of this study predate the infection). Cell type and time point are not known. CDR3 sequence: CSANYRSNQPQHF. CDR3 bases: TGCAGTGCAAATTACAGGAGCAATCAGCCCCAGCATTTT.